The source of this T cell receptor (beta chain) is a study of glioma-infiltrating T cells. TCR alpha and beta CDR3 regions were amplified from RNA using iRepertoire nested multiplex PCR. Using its own MiXCR run on the multiplex PCR reads, TCRdb lists one record per CDR3 protein. The repertoire has over 70,000 distinct CDR3 sequences, approximately 22% of them found once; the top ten carry approximately 7%. This clonotype was picked up a small number of times. Germline V gives CDR1 SQVTM, CDR2 ANQGSEA. The CDR3 is made up of 13 amino acids. With 5 bases clipped from V and 6 bases from J, the junction kept 8 bases outside the gene matches.

The source of this sequence is a human donor with low-grade glioma or glioblastoma, undergoing nonglioma brain surgery, or in good health (not recorded which). The chain couples TRBV29-1 to TRBJ2-5; 8 bases align to TRBD1. The sample taken for sequencing was glioma tissue, nonneoplastic brain tissue, or PBMCs (not recorded which). CDR3 bases: TGCAGCGTTCCCGACAGGGGACAACAGACCCAGTACTTC. Translation: CSVPDRGQQTQYF.